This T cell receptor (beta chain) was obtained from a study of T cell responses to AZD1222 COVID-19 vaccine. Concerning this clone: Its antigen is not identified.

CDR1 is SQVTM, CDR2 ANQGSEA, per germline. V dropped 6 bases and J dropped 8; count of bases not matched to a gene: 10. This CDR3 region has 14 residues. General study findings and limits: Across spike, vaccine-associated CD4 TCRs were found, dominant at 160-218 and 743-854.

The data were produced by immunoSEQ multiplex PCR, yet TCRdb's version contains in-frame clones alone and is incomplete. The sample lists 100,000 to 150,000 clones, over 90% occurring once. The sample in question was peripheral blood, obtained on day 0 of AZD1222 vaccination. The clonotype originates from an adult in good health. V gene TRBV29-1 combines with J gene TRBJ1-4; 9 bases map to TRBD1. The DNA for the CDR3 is TGCAGCGTGTTCCTCCGGGACAGGGAAGAAAAACTGTTTTTT. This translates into CSVFLRDREEKLFF.